The T cell receptor beta chain under discussion was sequenced for a study of T cells in Graves' hyperthyroidism and ophthalmopathy. Study findings and constraints: Model output signaled ophthalmopathy a median around 5.9 months ahead of onset. The majority of expanded thyroid clonotypes above 0.001 also appeared in blood.

Trimming removed 5 bases from V and 12 bases from J, with 23 bases in between. The germline CDR1 and CDR2 sequences are MNHEY and SMNVEV (reference sequence). This CDR3 has 15 residues. RNA transcripts were the template for amplifying TCR beta CDR3 regions. TCR CDR3 underwent first-round RT-PCR with the HTBI primer set. TCRdb reanalysed the multiplex PCR reads using MiXCR and keeps one entry per CDR3 protein. The repertoire has 600,000 or so distinct CDR3 sequences, 15% to 20% of them found once; the top ten carry less than 4.5%. The study left out patients who had uncontrolled infection, other autoimmune disease, pregnancy or lactation. The authors took PBMCs from 10 ml fresh peripheral blood. The sample holds a few counts of this clonotype. Antigen specificity is unknown.

The sequencing input was blood. The chain couples TRBV27 to TRBJ2-1; D gene ambiguous. The receptor was isolated from a woman aged 25 to 45 with Graves' hyperthyroidism. The CDR3: CASSLHTPQTMRQFF. The CDR3 DNA follows: TGTGCCAGCAGTCTCCACACACCCCAAACGATGAGGCAGTTCTTC.